A selection of T cell receptor beta chains follows, all from one sample in a study of human T cells and chemical hapten exposure. TCRdb reprocessed the RACE reads via MiXCR and lists one record per CDR3 protein. Of 130,000 or so distinct CDR3 sequences detected, approximately 8.3% appear once; the ten largest clones hold roughly 2%. Specimen: whole blood. Receptors were obtained from a male donor in good health. Some clones in this sample may be carry-over from other donors' samples. CDR3s include the opening cysteine and the closing phenylalanine or tryptophan. The D gene is left open where the match is weak. Clone size is stated in some rows and not others, as once, few, many or a class when expanded.

v_gene,abundance,d_gene,j_gene,CDR3aa,CDR3nt
TRBV9,few,TRBD1,TRBJ1-1,CASSVEDRPPPMNTEAFF,TGTGCCAGCAGCGTAGAGGACAGGCCTCCACCCATGAACACTGAAGCTTTCTTT
TRBV7-2,-,-,TRBJ1-5,CASSGQGGGPQHF,TGTGCCAGCAGCGGTCAAGGGGGAGGGCCCCAGCATTTT
TRBV7-9,-,-,TRBJ2-5,CASRGSLQETQYF,TGTGCCAGCAGGGGCAGTCTCCAAGAGACCCAGTACTTC
TRBV7-9,few,-,TRBJ2-7,CASSLGGSGDSYEQYF,TGTGCCAGCAGCTTAGGGGGTAGCGGCGACTCCTACGAGCAGTACTTC
TRBV27,many,-,TRBJ2-4,CASIFPVAKNIQYF,TGTGCCAGCATTTTCCCGGTGGCCAAAAACATTCAGTACTTC
TRBV6-5,few,-,TRBJ2-7,CASSYSGYPTYEQYF,TGTGCCAGCAGTTACTCGGGGTACCCTACCTACGAGCAGTACTTC
TRBV20-1,few,-,TRBJ2-5,CSATPAGTEETQYF,TGCAGTGCTACACCGGCCGGGACTGAAGAGACCCAGTACTTC
TRBV12-3/TRBV12-4,few,-,TRBJ1-2,CASSPQDGYTF,TGTGCCAGCAGTCCACAGGATGGCTACACCTTC
TRBV6-2/TRBV6-3,few,-,TRBJ1-3,CASSRLSGNTIYF,TGTGCCAGCTCGCGCCTCTCTGGAAACACCATATATTTT
TRBV20-1,-,TRBD2,TRBJ2-3,CSPSGAGGRADTQYF,TGCAGCCCCTCGGGTGCGGGGGGGCGGGCGGATACGCAGTATTTT
TRBV7-2,few,-,TRBJ2-3,CASRKANPSTDTQYF,TGTGCCAGCCGGAAAGCGAATCCTAGCACAGATACGCAGTATTTT
TRBV12-3/TRBV12-4,many,-,TRBJ1-1,CASTQQRMNTEAFF,TGTGCCAGCACCCAACAGCGCATGAACACTGAAGCTTTCTTT
TRBV6-2/TRBV6-3,-,-,TRBJ2-7,CASRTAQGYEQYF,TGTGCCAGCAGGACCGCTCAGGGCTACGAGCAGTACTTC
TRBV12-3/TRBV12-4,many,-,TRBJ2-1,CASLGREWIIGGSYNEQFF,TGTGCCAGCCTAGGGCGCGAGTGGATAATTGGGGGCTCCTACAATGAGCAGTTCTTC
TRBV7-6,-,TRBD2,TRBJ2-7,CASSDNSGGYEQYF,TGTGCCAGCAGCGATAATAGCGGGGGGTACGAGCAGTACTTC
TRBV16,many,-,TRBJ1-5,CASSGGVLGNQPQHF,TGTGCCAGCAGCGGGGGGGTCCTTGGAAATCAGCCCCAGCATTTT
TRBV7-6,many,-,TRBJ1-2,CASSPYGGPNYGYTF,TGTGCCAGCAGCCCCTACGGAGGGCCTAACTATGGCTACACCTTC
TRBV29-1,many,TRBD2,TRBJ2-3,CSVEQTSGALTDTQYF,TGCAGCGTTGAACAGACTAGCGGGGCTCTCACAGATACGCAGTATTTT
TRBV6-1,many,-,TRBJ2-7,CASSGWTKGGEQYF,TGTGCCAGCAGTGGATGGACTAAGGGGGGAGAGCAGTACTTC
TRBV12-3/TRBV12-4,-,-,TRBJ2-5,CASSPWTQETQYF,TGTGCCAGCAGCCCTTGGACACAAGAGACCCAGTACTTC
TRBV7-9,-,-,TRBJ2-3,CASSSGTGDTQYF,TGTGCCAGCAGCTCTGGAACGGGAGATACGCAGTATTTT
TRBV2,-,TRBD2,TRBJ2-7,CASSPRTSGGLEQYF,TGTGCCAGCAGCCCCAGGACTAGCGGGGGTCTTGAGCAGTACTTC
TRBV20-1,many,TRBD2,TRBJ2-5,CSASLAGGQETQYF,TGCAGTGCTTCTCTGGCGGGAGGGCAGGAGACCCAGTACTTC
TRBV19,many,-,TRBJ2-7,CASSTDSTYEQYF,TGTGCCAGTAGTACCGACAGTACCTACGAGCAGTACTTC
TRBV27,-,TRBD1,TRBJ1-1,CASNYRQGVGTEAFF,TGTGCCAGCAACTATCGACAGGGAGTCGGCACTGAAGCTTTCTTT
TRBV5-8,many,-,TRBJ2-2,CASSPLLNGELFF,TGTGCCAGCAGCCCCCTCCTGAACGGGGAGCTGTTTTTT
TRBV5-4,many,TRBD2,TRBJ2-5,CASSPPGGPKETQYF,TGTGCCAGCAGCCCCCCGGGGGGGCCTAAAGAGACCCAGTACTTC
TRBV7-6,-,-,TRBJ2-5,CASSLADDQETQYF,TGTGCCAGCAGCTTAGCGGACGACCAAGAGACCCAGTACTTC
TRBV7-8,-,-,TRBJ2-3,CASSVRIPRKSTDTQYF,TGTGCCAGCAGCGTCCGCATCCCGCGGAAAAGCACAGATACGCAGTATTTT